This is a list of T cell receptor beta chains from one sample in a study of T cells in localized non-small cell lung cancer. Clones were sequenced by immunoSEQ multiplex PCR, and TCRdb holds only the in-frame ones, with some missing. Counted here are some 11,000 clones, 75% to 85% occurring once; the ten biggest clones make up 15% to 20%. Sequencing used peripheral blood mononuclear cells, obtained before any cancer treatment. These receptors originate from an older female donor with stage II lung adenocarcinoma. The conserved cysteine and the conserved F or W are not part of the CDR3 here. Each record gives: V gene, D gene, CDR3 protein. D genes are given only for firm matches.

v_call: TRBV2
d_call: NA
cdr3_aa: ASSETVAGEDTQY

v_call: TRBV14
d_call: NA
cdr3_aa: ASSQEGTANTGELF

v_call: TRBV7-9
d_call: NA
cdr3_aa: ASSFGRLSGNTIY

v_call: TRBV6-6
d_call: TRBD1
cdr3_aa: ASYRGPENTEAF

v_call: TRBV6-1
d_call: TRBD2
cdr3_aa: ASSDSGRGWEQY

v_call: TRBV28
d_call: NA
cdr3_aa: ASRTARQFSNQPQH

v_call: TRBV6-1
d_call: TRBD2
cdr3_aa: ASSEAPTSGSADTQY

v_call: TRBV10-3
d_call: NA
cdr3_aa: AISEGAMLGNTIY

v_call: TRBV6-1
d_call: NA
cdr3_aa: ASSARTDEQY

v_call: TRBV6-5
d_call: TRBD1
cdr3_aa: ASSYSGQIYEQY

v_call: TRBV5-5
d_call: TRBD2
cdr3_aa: ASSFKRGIYRDTQY

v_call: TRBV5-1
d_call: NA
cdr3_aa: ASSLGTLSSYNEQF

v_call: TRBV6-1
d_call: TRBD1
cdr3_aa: ASRETGTGGIGYT

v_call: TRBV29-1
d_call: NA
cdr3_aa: SGAGPTEAF

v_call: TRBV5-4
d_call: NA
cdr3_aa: ASSLDIGVYGYT

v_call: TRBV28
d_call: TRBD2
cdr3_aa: ASSLGRLAGGQWTQY

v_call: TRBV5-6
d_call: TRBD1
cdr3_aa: ASSNTGAPFSGANVLT

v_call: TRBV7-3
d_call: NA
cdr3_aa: ASSLMDGEQF

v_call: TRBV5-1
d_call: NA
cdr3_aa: ASSLGDTQY

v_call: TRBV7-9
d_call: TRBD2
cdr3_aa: ASSWRLAGAHNEQF

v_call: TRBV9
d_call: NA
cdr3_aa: ASSPEPRSGNTIY

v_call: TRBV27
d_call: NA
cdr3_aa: ASSSADSTGNTIY

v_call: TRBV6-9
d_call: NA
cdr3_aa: ASRRSRTAEQY

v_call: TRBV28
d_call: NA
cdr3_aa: ASSPWAAQSSYNEQF

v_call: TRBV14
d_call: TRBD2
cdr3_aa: ASSRGLAGQY

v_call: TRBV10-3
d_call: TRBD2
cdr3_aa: ASKSGEDWETQY

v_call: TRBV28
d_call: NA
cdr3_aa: ASSHNEQF

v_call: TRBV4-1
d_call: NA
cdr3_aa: ASSQAVGYEQY

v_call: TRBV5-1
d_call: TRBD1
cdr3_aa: ASSLGQGDEQY

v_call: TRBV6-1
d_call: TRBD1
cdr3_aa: ASSEAGGWSGNTIY

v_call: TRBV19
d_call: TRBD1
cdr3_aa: ASSPTGYLTGEQY

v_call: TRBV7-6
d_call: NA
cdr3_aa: ATWGGLRGGNTIY

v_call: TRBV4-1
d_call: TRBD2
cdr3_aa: ASSQSGSGSVY

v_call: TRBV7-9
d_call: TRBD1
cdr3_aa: ASSPTQGHIGF

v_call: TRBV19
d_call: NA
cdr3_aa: ASSWGARLELF

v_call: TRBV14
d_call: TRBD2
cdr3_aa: ASSRGRRLNGTGELF

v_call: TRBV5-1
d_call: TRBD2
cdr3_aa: ASSFQGLENTGELF

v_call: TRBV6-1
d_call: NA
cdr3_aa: ASSRVSNQPQH

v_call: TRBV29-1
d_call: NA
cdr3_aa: SVRRGSENEQF

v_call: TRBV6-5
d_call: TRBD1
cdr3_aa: ASSLFGRGEKLF

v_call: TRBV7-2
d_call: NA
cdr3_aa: ASSLYPNEKLF

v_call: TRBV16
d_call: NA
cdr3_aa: ASSPVQGNQPQH

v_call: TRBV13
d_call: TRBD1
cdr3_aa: ASSVTGYTAEAF

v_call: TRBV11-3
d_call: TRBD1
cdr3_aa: ASSRQGYTEAF

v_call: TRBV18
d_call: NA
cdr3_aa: ATSQVGDRGTEAF

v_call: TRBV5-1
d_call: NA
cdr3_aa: ASSLDVRRANDYGYT

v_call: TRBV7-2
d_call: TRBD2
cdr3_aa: ASSLSLTSGGEEQY

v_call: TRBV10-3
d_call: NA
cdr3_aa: AIRGTEDTEAF

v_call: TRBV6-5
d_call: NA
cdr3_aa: ASRTARSEEKLF

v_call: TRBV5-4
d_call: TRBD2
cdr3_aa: ASSLIGTSSHEQY

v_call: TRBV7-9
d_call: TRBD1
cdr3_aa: ASSLGTGGRTDTQY

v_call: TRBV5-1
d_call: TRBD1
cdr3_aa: ASSIRTGDTEAF

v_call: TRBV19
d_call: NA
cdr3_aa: ASITKWGGSDTEAF

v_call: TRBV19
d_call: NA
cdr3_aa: ASSMRRGRRGNTIY

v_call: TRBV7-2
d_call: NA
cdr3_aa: ASSTETWRYGYT